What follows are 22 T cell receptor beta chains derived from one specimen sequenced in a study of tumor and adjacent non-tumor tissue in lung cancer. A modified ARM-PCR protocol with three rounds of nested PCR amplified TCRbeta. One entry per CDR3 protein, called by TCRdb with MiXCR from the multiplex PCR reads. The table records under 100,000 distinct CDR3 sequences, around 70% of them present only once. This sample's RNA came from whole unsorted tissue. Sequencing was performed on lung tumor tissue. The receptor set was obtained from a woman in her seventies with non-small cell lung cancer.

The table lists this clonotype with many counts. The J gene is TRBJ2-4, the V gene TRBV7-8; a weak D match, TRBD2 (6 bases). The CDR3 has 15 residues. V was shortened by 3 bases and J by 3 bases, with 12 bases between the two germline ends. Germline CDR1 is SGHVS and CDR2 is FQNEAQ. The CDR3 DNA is TGTGCCAGCAGCTTGGGGGGTGCGGGCAAAAACATTCAGTACTTC. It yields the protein CASSLGGAGKNIQYF.

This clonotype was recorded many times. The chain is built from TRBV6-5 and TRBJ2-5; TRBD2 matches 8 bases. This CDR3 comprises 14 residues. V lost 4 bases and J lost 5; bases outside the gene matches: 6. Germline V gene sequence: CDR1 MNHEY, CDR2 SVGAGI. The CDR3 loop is CASSSWTSTETQYF. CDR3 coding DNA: TGTGCCAGCAGTTCTTGGACTAGCACGGAGACCCAGTACTTC.

CDR3: CNTNAASGTVYEQYF. The CDR3, as DNA: TGCAATACCAACGCCGCTAGCGGAACGGTCTACGAGCAGTACTTC. The chain combines TRBV20-1 with TRBJ2-7; TRBD2 matches 7 bases. Germline CDR1 DFQATT, CDR2 SNEGSKA (reference sequence). This CDR3 is built from 15 residues.

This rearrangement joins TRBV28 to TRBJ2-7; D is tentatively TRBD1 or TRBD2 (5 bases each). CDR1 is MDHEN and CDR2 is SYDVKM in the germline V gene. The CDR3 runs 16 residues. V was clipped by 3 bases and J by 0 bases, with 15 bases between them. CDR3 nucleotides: TGTGCCAGCAGTTTCCCCCGGGGCATCAGCTCCTACGAGCAGTACTTC. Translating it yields CASSFPRGISSYEQYF.

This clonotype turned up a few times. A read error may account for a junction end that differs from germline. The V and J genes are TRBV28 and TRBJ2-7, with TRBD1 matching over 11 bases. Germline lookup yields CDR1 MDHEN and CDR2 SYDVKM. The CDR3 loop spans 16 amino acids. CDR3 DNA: TGTGCCAGCAGTTTTCCGGACAGGGGGCCCTCCTGCGAGCAGTACTTC. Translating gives CASSFPDRGPSCEQYF.

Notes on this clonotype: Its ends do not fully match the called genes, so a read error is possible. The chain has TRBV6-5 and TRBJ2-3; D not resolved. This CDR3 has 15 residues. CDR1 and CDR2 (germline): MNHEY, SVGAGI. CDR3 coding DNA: TGTACCAGCAGTTACTCGCTAATGAACACAGATACGCAGTATTTT. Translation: CTSSYSLMNTDTQYF.

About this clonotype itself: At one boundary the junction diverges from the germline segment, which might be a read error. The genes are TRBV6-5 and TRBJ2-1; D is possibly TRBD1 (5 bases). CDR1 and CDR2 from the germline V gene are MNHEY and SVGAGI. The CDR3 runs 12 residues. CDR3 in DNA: TGTGCCACCAGTTACTGTAGGGGTGAGCAGTTCTTC. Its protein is CATSYCRGEQFF.

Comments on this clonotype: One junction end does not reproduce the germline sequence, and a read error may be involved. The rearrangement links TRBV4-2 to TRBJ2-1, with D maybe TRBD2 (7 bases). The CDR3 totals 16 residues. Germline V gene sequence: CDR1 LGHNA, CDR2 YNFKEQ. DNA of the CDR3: TGTGCCAGCAGCTACGGAACGGGGGGCACCGACAATGAGCGGTTCTTC. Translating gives CASSYGTGGTDNERFF.

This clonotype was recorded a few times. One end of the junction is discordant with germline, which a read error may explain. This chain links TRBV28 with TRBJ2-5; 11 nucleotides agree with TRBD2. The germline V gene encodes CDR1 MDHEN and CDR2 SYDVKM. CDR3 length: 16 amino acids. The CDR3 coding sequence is TGTGCCAGCAGTAATCTTAGCGGGAGGGCCAGGGAGACCCGGTACTTC. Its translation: CASSNLSGRARETRYF.

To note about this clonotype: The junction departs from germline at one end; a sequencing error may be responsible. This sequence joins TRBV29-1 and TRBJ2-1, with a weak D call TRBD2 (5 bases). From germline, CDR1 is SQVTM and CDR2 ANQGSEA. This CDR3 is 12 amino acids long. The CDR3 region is CSVEGAGNEQSF. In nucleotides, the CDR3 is TGCAGCGTTGAAGGGGCCGGGAATGAGCAGTCCTTC.

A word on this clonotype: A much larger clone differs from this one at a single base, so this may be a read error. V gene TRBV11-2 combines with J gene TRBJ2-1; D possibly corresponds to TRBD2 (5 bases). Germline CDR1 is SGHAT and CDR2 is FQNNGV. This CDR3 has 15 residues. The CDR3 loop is CASSLFRGEGNEPFF. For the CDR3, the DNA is TGTGCCAGCAGCTTATTCCGAGGCGAGGGCAATGAGCCGTTCTTC.

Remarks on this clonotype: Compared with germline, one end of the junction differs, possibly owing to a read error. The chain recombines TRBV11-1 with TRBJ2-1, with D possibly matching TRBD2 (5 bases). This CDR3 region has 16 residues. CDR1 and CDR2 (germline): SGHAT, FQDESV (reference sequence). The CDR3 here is CASGLALAGLYNEQFF. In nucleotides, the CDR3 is TGTGCCAGCGGCTTAGCCCTGGCGGGCCTGTACAATGAACAGTTCTTC. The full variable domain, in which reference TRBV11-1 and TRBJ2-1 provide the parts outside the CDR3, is EAEVAQSPRYKITEKSQAVAFWCDPISGHATLYWYRQILGQGPELLVQFQDESVVDDSQLPKDRFSAERLKGVDSTLKIQPAELGDSAMYLCASGLALAGLYNEQFFGPGTRLTVL.

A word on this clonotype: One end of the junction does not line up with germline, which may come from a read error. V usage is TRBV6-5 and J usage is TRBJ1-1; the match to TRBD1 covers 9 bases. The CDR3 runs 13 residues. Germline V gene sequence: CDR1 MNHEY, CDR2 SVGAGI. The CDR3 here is CANSKQGATDAFF. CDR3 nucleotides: TGTGCCAACAGTAAACAGGGGGCCACTGATGCTTTCTTT.

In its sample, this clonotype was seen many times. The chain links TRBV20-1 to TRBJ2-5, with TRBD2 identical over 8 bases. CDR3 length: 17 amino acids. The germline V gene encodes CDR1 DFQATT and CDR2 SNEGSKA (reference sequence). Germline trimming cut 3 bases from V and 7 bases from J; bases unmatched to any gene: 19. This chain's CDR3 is CSASIPGGPVKEGTQYF. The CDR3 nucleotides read TGCAGTGCTAGCATCCCGGGAGGGCCAGTCAAAGAAGGGACCCAGTACTTC.

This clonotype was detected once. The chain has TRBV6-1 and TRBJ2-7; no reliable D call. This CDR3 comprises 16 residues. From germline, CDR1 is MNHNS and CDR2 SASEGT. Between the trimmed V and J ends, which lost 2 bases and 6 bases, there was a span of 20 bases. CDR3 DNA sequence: TGTGCCAGCAGTGAAAGATACTCAGGTGCCGGCAGCGAGCAGTACTTC. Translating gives CASSERYSGAGSEQYF.

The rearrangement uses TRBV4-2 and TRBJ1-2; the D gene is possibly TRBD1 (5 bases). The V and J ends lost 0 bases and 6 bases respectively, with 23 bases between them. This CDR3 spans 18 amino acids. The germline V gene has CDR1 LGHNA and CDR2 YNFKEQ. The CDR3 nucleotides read TGTGCCAGCAGCCAAGATAGGGGAGCCGTAACTGAACTTCATGGCTACACCTTC. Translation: CASSQDRGAVTELHGYTF.

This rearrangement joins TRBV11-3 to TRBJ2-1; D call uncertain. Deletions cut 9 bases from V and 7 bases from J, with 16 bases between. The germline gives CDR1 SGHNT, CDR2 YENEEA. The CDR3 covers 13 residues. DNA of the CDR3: TGTGCCAGTATCTTAGGATCGCGTAATGAGCAGTTCTTC. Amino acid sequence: CASILGSRNEQFF. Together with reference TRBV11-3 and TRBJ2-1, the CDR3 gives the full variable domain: EAGVVQSPRYKIIEKKQPVAFWCNPISGHNTLYWYLQNLGQGPELLIRYENEEAVDDSQLPKDRFSAERLKGVDSTLKIQPAELGDSAVYLCASILGSRNEQFFGPGTRLTVL.

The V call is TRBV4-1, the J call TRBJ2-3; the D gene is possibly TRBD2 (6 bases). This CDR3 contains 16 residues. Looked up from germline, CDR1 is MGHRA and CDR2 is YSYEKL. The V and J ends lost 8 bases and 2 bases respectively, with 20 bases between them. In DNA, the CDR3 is TGCGCCAGCCCCGTGGGGGACTGGGAGAACACAGATACGCAGTATTTT. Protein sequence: CASPVGDWENTDTQYF.

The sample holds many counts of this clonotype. The CDR3 nucleotides are TGCAGTGCTACCCGACTAGCGGGGGTCTCCTACAATGAGCAGTTCTTC. Its protein is CSATRLAGVSYNEQFF. The chain employs TRBV20-1 and TRBJ2-1; 12 nucleotides align to TRBD2. Trimming cost V 4 bases and J 0 bases; bases outside gene matches: 4. Looked up from germline, CDR1 is DFQATT and CDR2 is SNEGSKA (reference sequence). The CDR3 contains 16 residues.

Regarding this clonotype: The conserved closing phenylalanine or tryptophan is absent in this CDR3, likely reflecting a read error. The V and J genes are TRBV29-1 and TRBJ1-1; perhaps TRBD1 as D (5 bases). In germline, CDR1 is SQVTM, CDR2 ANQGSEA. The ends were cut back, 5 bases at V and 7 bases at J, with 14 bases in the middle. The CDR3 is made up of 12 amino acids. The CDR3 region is CSVRPNGGEAFS. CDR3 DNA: TGCAGCGTTAGGCCTAATGGGGGTGAAGCTTTCTCT.

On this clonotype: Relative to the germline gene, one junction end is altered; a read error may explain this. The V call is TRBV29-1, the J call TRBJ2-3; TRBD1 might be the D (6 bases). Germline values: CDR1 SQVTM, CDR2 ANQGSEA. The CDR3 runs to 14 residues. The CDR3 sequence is CSVGYRASIDTQYF. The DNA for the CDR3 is TGCAGCGTGGGATACAGGGCTAGCATAGATACGCAGTATTTT.

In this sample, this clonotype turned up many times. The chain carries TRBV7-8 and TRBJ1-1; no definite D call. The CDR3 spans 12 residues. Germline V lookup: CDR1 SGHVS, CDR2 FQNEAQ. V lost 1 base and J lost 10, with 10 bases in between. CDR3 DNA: TGTGCCAGCAGCTTAGAGGGCCGGCGAGCTTTCTTT. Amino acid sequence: CASSLEGRRAFF.